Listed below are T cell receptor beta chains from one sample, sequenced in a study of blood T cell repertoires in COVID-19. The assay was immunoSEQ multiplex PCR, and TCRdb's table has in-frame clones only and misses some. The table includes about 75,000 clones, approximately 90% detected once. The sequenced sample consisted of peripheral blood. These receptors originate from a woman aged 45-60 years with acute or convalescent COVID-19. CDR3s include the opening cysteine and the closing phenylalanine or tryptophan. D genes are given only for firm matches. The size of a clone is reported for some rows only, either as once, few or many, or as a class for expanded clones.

CDR3nt: TGTGCCAGCAGCTTGGGCAGGGAAAGCACTGAAGCTTTCTTT
CDR3aa: CASSLGRESTEAFF
abundance: -
j_gene: TRBJ1-1
v_gene: TRBV7-2
d_gene: -

CDR3nt: TGTGCCAGCAGCGGGGACTCGAACACTGAAGCTTTCTTT
CDR3aa: CASSGDSNTEAFF
abundance: -
j_gene: TRBJ1-1
v_gene: TRBV3-1/TRBV3-2
d_gene: -

CDR3nt: TGTGCCAGCAGTCGATATTGGACAGAAAACTATGGCTACACCTTC
CDR3aa: CASSRYWTENYGYTF
abundance: -
j_gene: TRBJ1-2
v_gene: TRBV27
d_gene: -

CDR3nt: TGTGCCATCAGTCTATCCTCCACAGATACGCAGTATTTT
CDR3aa: CAISLSSTDTQYF
abundance: -
j_gene: TRBJ2-3
v_gene: TRBV10-3
d_gene: -

CDR3nt: TGTGCCAGCAGTCCCTGGACTAGCGGGAGGGATTACAATGAGCAGTTCTTC
CDR3aa: CASSPWTSGRDYNEQFF
abundance: -
j_gene: TRBJ2-1
v_gene: TRBV27
d_gene: TRBD2

CDR3nt: TGTGCCAGCAGCTCCCTCGGGAACACTGAAGCTTTCTTT
CDR3aa: CASSSLGNTEAFF
abundance: few
j_gene: TRBJ1-1
v_gene: TRBV7-3
d_gene: -

CDR3nt: TGTGCCACCAAGGACAGGGGGACTTCACCCCTCCACTTT
CDR3aa: CATKDRGTSPLHF
abundance: -
j_gene: TRBJ1-6
v_gene: TRBV28
d_gene: TRBD1

CDR3nt: TGTGCCTGGAATCGCGGGACAGATTCCTACGAGCAGTACTTC
CDR3aa: CAWNRGTDSYEQYF
abundance: few
j_gene: TRBJ2-7
v_gene: TRBV30
d_gene: -

CDR3nt: TGTGCCAGCAGTGAGGAGAGAAAGGAGCAGTACTTC
CDR3aa: CASSEERKEQYF
abundance: -
j_gene: TRBJ2-7
v_gene: TRBV2
d_gene: -

CDR3nt: TGTGCCAGCAGTTTAGTACAGGGGGGAAGTGGCTACACCTTC
CDR3aa: CASSLVQGGSGYTF
abundance: once
j_gene: TRBJ1-2
v_gene: TRBV28
d_gene: TRBD1

CDR3nt: TGTGCCAGTACCCTAATTCGGGGAGAAGCTGGAAACACCATATATTTT
CDR3aa: CASTLIRGEAGNTIYF
abundance: -
j_gene: TRBJ1-3
v_gene: TRBV19
d_gene: -

CDR3nt: TGTGCCAGCAGCTTGGGACAGTACAATGAGCAGTTCTTC
CDR3aa: CASSLGQYNEQFF
abundance: -
j_gene: TRBJ2-1
v_gene: TRBV7-3
d_gene: TRBD1

CDR3nt: TGTGCCAGCAGTTCTTCCGGGGAGCTGTTTTTT
CDR3aa: CASSSSGELFF
abundance: -
j_gene: TRBJ2-2
v_gene: TRBV27
d_gene: -

CDR3nt: TGTGCCAGTAGCCATGGCTCCTATGGCTACACCTTC
CDR3aa: CASSHGSYGYTF
abundance: -
j_gene: TRBJ1-2
v_gene: TRBV19
d_gene: -

CDR3nt: TGTGCCACCAGCAGGGACGTGGGACAGTACGAGCAGTACTTC
CDR3aa: CATSRDVGQYEQYF
abundance: -
j_gene: TRBJ2-7
v_gene: TRBV15
d_gene: TRBD1

CDR3nt: TGTGCCAGCAGCAAGAGGGCAGGGGGACAAGAGACCCAGTACTTC
CDR3aa: CASSKRAGGQETQYF
abundance: -
j_gene: TRBJ2-5
v_gene: TRBV11-1
d_gene: TRBD1

CDR3nt: TGTGCCAGCCAGACTCTTAATCAGCCCCAGCATTTT
CDR3aa: CASQTLNQPQHF
abundance: once
j_gene: TRBJ1-5
v_gene: TRBV28
d_gene: -

CDR3nt: TGCGCCAGCAGCTTGACAGGGTACGACACTGAAGCTTTCTTT
CDR3aa: CASSLTGYDTEAFF
abundance: -
j_gene: TRBJ1-1
v_gene: TRBV5-1
d_gene: -

CDR3nt: TGTGCCAGCAGTGAAGGGGACAGGCACCGCTATGGCTACACCTTC
CDR3aa: CASSEGDRHRYGYTF
abundance: -
j_gene: TRBJ1-2
v_gene: TRBV2
d_gene: TRBD1

CDR3nt: TGTGCCTGGAGTGTACGGGGGGAGACCCAGTACTTC
CDR3aa: CAWSVRGETQYF
abundance: -
j_gene: TRBJ2-5
v_gene: TRBV30
d_gene: -

CDR3nt: TGCGCCAGCAGCCAACAACTAGCGGGAGAATACGAGCAGTACTTC
CDR3aa: CASSQQLAGEYEQYF
abundance: -
j_gene: TRBJ2-7
v_gene: TRBV4-3
d_gene: TRBD2

CDR3nt: TGTGCCAGCAGCCTTGGACTACAAGAGACCCAGTACTTC
CDR3aa: CASSLGLQETQYF
abundance: -
j_gene: TRBJ2-5
v_gene: TRBV7-2
d_gene: -

CDR3nt: TGTGCCACCCTCGGGGTTTCTTCCTACGAGCAGTACTTC
CDR3aa: CATLGVSSYEQYF
abundance: once
j_gene: TRBJ2-7
v_gene: TRBV28
d_gene: -

CDR3nt: TGTGCCAGCAGCTCCGCTCGGTCGCCCTATGGCTACACCTTC
CDR3aa: CASSSARSPYGYTF
abundance: -
j_gene: TRBJ1-2
v_gene: TRBV5-8
d_gene: -

CDR3nt: TGTGCCAGCAGTAGGGACAGGGGAACTTATGGCTACACCTTC
CDR3aa: CASSRDRGTYGYTF
abundance: -
j_gene: TRBJ1-2
v_gene: TRBV6-5
d_gene: TRBD1

CDR3nt: TGTGCCAGCAGCTTAGTAACTAGCGGGGGTCAAGATGAGCAGTTCTTC
CDR3aa: CASSLVTSGGQDEQFF
abundance: -
j_gene: TRBJ2-1
v_gene: TRBV5-6
d_gene: TRBD2

CDR3nt: TGTGCCAGCAGTTTAGCGATTGAAGCTTTCTTT
CDR3aa: CASSLAIEAFF
abundance: -
j_gene: TRBJ1-1
v_gene: TRBV28
d_gene: -

CDR3nt: TGTGCCAGCTCAGATTACAGGGCTCCCAATGAGCAGTTCTTC
CDR3aa: CASSDYRAPNEQFF
abundance: -
j_gene: TRBJ2-1
v_gene: TRBV18
d_gene: -

CDR3nt: TGTGCCAGCAGGGAGAAGATGTATTCACCCCTCCACTTT
CDR3aa: CASREKMYSPLHF
abundance: -
j_gene: TRBJ1-6
v_gene: TRBV2
d_gene: -

CDR3nt: TGTGCCAGCAGTGATTGGGGGACAGCCTATGAAGCTTTCTTT
CDR3aa: CASSDWGTAYEAFF
abundance: -
j_gene: TRBJ1-1
v_gene: TRBV25-1
d_gene: TRBD1

CDR3nt: TGTGCCAGCTCACCGGGACTAGCGGGAGGGGGCCAAGAGACCCAGTACTTC
CDR3aa: CASSPGLAGGGQETQYF
abundance: -
j_gene: TRBJ2-5
v_gene: TRBV18
d_gene: TRBD2

CDR3nt: TGCAGCGTTGAAAGTGGTGGCGGAGAGACCCAGTACTTC
CDR3aa: CSVESGGGETQYF
abundance: -
j_gene: TRBJ2-5
v_gene: TRBV29-1
d_gene: -

CDR3nt: TGTGCCAGCAGCTTTACCAGCGGAACCACAGATACGCAGTATTTT
CDR3aa: CASSFTSGTTDTQYF
abundance: -
j_gene: TRBJ2-3
v_gene: TRBV11-2
d_gene: -

CDR3nt: TGTGCCAGCAGTGAAAGGCTTACAGGGGCGAAAACCTACGAGCAGTACTTC
CDR3aa: CASSERLTGAKTYEQYF
abundance: few
j_gene: TRBJ2-7
v_gene: TRBV2
d_gene: TRBD1

CDR3nt: TGTGCCAGCAGCCCCGGACTAGTTCCATCACATACGCAGTATTTT
CDR3aa: CASSPGLVPSHTQYF
abundance: -
j_gene: TRBJ2-3
v_gene: TRBV3-1/TRBV3-2
d_gene: TRBD2

CDR3nt: TGTGCCAGCAGCCAAGTCGAGGAACAGGGCTATAATTCACCCCTCCACTTT
CDR3aa: CASSQVEEQGYNSPLHF
abundance: -
j_gene: TRBJ1-6
v_gene: TRBV4-2
d_gene: -

CDR3nt: TGTGCCAGCAGCGGAGGAGGTGGACCCTCCTACGAGCAGTACTTC
CDR3aa: CASSGGGGPSYEQYF
abundance: -
j_gene: TRBJ2-7
v_gene: TRBV9
d_gene: -

CDR3nt: TGCAGTGCTAGTCGGGGAGGGGAGGGGAAACTGTTTTTT
CDR3aa: CSASRGGEGKLFF
abundance: -
j_gene: TRBJ1-4
v_gene: TRBV20-1
d_gene: -

CDR3nt: TGCGCCAGCAGCCAACGGGACAGGGTGAGCAATCAGCCCCAGCATTTT
CDR3aa: CASSQRDRVSNQPQHF
abundance: once
j_gene: TRBJ1-5
v_gene: TRBV4-1
d_gene: TRBD1

CDR3nt: TGTGCCAGCTCACCCCAGTACGGGGGGTCCACTGAAGCTTTCTTT
CDR3aa: CASSPQYGGSTEAFF
abundance: -
j_gene: TRBJ1-1
v_gene: TRBV18
d_gene: -

CDR3nt: TGTGCCAGTTGGACAGGGGTAACTGAAGCTTTCTTT
CDR3aa: CASWTGVTEAFF
abundance: -
j_gene: TRBJ1-1
v_gene: TRBV27
d_gene: TRBD1

CDR3nt: TGTGCCAGCAGGCATAAGGACAGAGCCTATGGCTACACCTTC
CDR3aa: CASRHKDRAYGYTF
abundance: -
j_gene: TRBJ1-2
v_gene: TRBV28
d_gene: -

CDR3nt: TGTGCCAGCAGCTCGGTAGCGGGGGGGATCGAGCAGTACTTC
CDR3aa: CASSSVAGGIEQYF
abundance: -
j_gene: TRBJ2-7
v_gene: TRBV7-2
d_gene: TRBD2

CDR3nt: TGTGCCAGCAGTTTGGGGACTAGCGGCGAGCAGTACTTC
CDR3aa: CASSLGTSGEQYF
abundance: -
j_gene: TRBJ2-7
v_gene: TRBV12-3/TRBV12-4
d_gene: TRBD2

CDR3nt: TGTGCCAGCAAGCTAGGGGGCTCTAGAAAGCTTAACTATGGCTACACCTTC
CDR3aa: CASKLGGSRKLNYGYTF
abundance: -
j_gene: TRBJ1-2
v_gene: TRBV28
d_gene: TRBD1

CDR3nt: TGTGCCAGCAGCATCTACCGGGACAGAGCTAACTATGGCTACACCTTC
CDR3aa: CASSIYRDRANYGYTF
abundance: -
j_gene: TRBJ1-2
v_gene: TRBV7-9
d_gene: TRBD1

CDR3nt: TGCGCCAGCAGCCAGCCGGGGGTTAGCAATCAGCCCCAGCATTTT
CDR3aa: CASSQPGVSNQPQHF
abundance: -
j_gene: TRBJ1-5
v_gene: TRBV4-1
d_gene: -

CDR3nt: TGTGCCAGCAGATCAGGGGCTAGCACAGATACGCAGTATTTT
CDR3aa: CASRSGASTDTQYF
abundance: -
j_gene: TRBJ2-3
v_gene: TRBV6-5
d_gene: -

CDR3nt: TGTGCCAGCAGCGACCGGGACAAGCCCCTCCACTTT
CDR3aa: CASSDRDKPLHF
abundance: -
j_gene: TRBJ1-6
v_gene: TRBV9
d_gene: -

CDR3nt: TGTGCCAGCAGCCAAGATCAGTACACTGAAGCTTTCTTT
CDR3aa: CASSQDQYTEAFF
abundance: -
j_gene: TRBJ1-1
v_gene: TRBV14
d_gene: -